The rows below give T cell receptor beta chains drawn from one sample of a study of beta chain features in type 1 diabetes. Data came from immunoSEQ multiplex PCR; TCRdb stores just in-frame clones and leaves some out. The table includes just under 150,000 clones, over 9.5% detected once. Sequencing was carried out using naive CD4+ T cells from blood. These receptors were obtained from a man between 18 and 35 years old in good health. Both conserved end residues are part of each CDR3. The D gene is left open where the match is weak. For some rows the clone size is stated as once, few or many, or as a class when expanded; others skip it.

j_call: TRBJ2-3; clone_size: few; v_call: TRBV18; d_call: TRBD2; cdr3_length: 18; cdr3_aa: CASSPPGTSGGDTDTQYF; cdr3_nt: TGTGCCAGCTCACCACCCGGGACTAGCGGGGGGGACACAGATACGCAGTATTTT
j_call: TRBJ1-6; clone_size: NA; v_call: TRBV14; d_call: TRBD1; cdr3_length: 14; cdr3_aa: CASSQVWTGSPLHF; cdr3_nt: TGTGCCAGCAGCCAAGTCTGGACAGGATCACCCCTCCACTTT
j_call: TRBJ1-1; clone_size: few; v_call: TRBV4-1; d_call: NA; cdr3_length: 14; cdr3_aa: CASSQENRGTEAFF; cdr3_nt: TGCGCCAGCAGCCAAGAGAATAGGGGCACTGAAGCTTTCTTT
j_call: TRBJ1-6; clone_size: NA; v_call: TRBV18; d_call: TRBD1; cdr3_length: 16; cdr3_aa: CASSPVSGQGHSPLHF; cdr3_nt: TGTGCCAGCTCACCAGTATCGGGACAGGGTCATTCACCCCTCCACTTT
j_call: TRBJ2-5; clone_size: few; v_call: TRBV6-5; d_call: NA; cdr3_length: 14; cdr3_aa: CASTEGGAGETQYF; cdr3_nt: TGTGCCAGCACCGAAGGCGGGGCTGGAGAGACCCAGTACTTC
j_call: TRBJ1-3; clone_size: NA; v_call: TRBV28; d_call: NA; cdr3_length: 12; cdr3_aa: CASTSSGNTIYF; cdr3_nt: TGTGCCAGCACGTCCTCTGGAAACACCATATATTTT
j_call: TRBJ1-5; clone_size: many; v_call: TRBV18; d_call: TRBD1; cdr3_length: 14; cdr3_aa: CASSPDRASQPQHF; cdr3_nt: TGTGCCAGCTCACCGGACAGGGCGAGTCAGCCCCAGCATTTT
j_call: TRBJ2-7; clone_size: few; v_call: TRBV7-9; d_call: TRBD2; cdr3_length: 15; cdr3_aa: CASSPDGTSGREQYF; cdr3_nt: TGTGCCAGCAGCCCAGACGGGACTAGCGGGCGGGAGCAGTACTTC
j_call: TRBJ2-5; clone_size: few; v_call: TRBV4-1; d_call: NA; cdr3_length: 17; cdr3_aa: CASSPLGYRAGEETQYF; cdr3_nt: TGCGCCAGCAGCCCGTTAGGGTACAGAGCGGGTGAAGAGACCCAGTACTTC
j_call: TRBJ2-1; clone_size: NA; v_call: TRBV5-1; d_call: NA; cdr3_length: 15; cdr3_aa: CASSLPSSSYNEQFF; cdr3_nt: TGCGCCAGCAGCTTGCCCTCGAGCTCCTACAATGAGCAGTTCTTC
j_call: TRBJ1-6; clone_size: NA; v_call: TRBV6-1; d_call: TRBD1; cdr3_length: 15; cdr3_aa: CASRDLDRVGSPLHF; cdr3_nt: TGTGCCAGCAGGGACCTGGACAGGGTTGGGTCACCCCTCCACTTT
j_call: TRBJ1-6; clone_size: NA; v_call: TRBV9; d_call: NA; cdr3_length: 16; cdr3_aa: CASSPYLEPTNSPLHF; cdr3_nt: TGTGCCAGCAGCCCCTACCTAGAGCCCACTAATTCACCCCTCCACTTT
j_call: TRBJ2-7; clone_size: NA; v_call: TRBV7-2; d_call: NA; cdr3_length: 16; cdr3_aa: CASSLAGSSWGYEQYF; cdr3_nt: TGTGCCAGCAGCTTGGCGGGATCTTCTTGGGGGTACGAGCAGTACTTC
j_call: TRBJ2-7; clone_size: few; v_call: TRBV5-5; d_call: NA; cdr3_length: 12; cdr3_aa: CASSLSGIEQYF; cdr3_nt: TGTGCCAGCAGCCTCTCGGGGATCGAGCAGTACTTC
j_call: TRBJ2-1; clone_size: few; v_call: TRBV7-2; d_call: TRBD2; cdr3_length: 16; cdr3_aa: CASSSRSAGAYNEQFF; cdr3_nt: TGTGCCAGCAGCTCCCGGTCAGCGGGGGCTTACAATGAGCAGTTCTTC
j_call: TRBJ2-3; clone_size: few; v_call: TRBV20-1; d_call: TRBD2; cdr3_length: 11; cdr3_aa: CSAAPSGGQYF; cdr3_nt: TGCAGTGCTGCGCCTAGCGGGGGGCAGTATTTT
j_call: TRBJ2-1; clone_size: NA; v_call: TRBV27; d_call: TRBD1; cdr3_length: 11; cdr3_aa: CASSWTGVQFF; cdr3_nt: TGTGCCAGCAGTTGGACAGGGGTGCAGTTCTTC
j_call: TRBJ1-3; clone_size: NA; v_call: TRBV7-9; d_call: TRBD1; cdr3_length: 14; cdr3_aa: CASSRQGSGNTIYF; cdr3_nt: TGTGCCAGCAGTCGACAGGGATCTGGAAACACCATATATTTT
j_call: TRBJ1-2; clone_size: few; v_call: TRBV30; d_call: NA; cdr3_length: 13; cdr3_aa: CAWSVRQSYGYTF; cdr3_nt: TGTGCCTGGAGTGTACGACAGTCCTATGGCTACACCTTC
j_call: TRBJ2-3; clone_size: few; v_call: TRBV6-6; d_call: NA; cdr3_length: 14; cdr3_aa: CASRVGQGGDTQYF; cdr3_nt: TGTGCCAGCCGGGTCGGGCAGGGAGGAGATACGCAGTATTTT
j_call: TRBJ2-2; clone_size: few; v_call: TRBV7-2; d_call: TRBD2; cdr3_length: 17; cdr3_aa: CASSLTSGGVISGELFF; cdr3_nt: TGTGCCAGCAGCCTGACTAGCGGGGGGGTCATCTCCGGGGAGCTGTTTTTT
j_call: TRBJ1-6; clone_size: NA; v_call: TRBV5-4; d_call: NA; cdr3_length: 15; cdr3_aa: CASSQDQTGLSPLHF; cdr3_nt: TGCGCCAGCAGCCAAGATCAAACAGGGCTATCACCCCTCCACTTT
j_call: TRBJ2-7; clone_size: few; v_call: TRBV18; d_call: TRBD1; cdr3_length: 14; cdr3_aa: CASSQGQGGYEQYF; cdr3_nt: TGTGCCAGCTCACAAGGACAGGGGGGTTACGAGCAGTACTTC
j_call: TRBJ2-1; clone_size: NA; v_call: TRBV5-1; d_call: NA; cdr3_length: 13; cdr3_aa: CASSSADSGEQFF; cdr3_nt: TGCGCCAGCAGCTCCGCGGATTCGGGTGAGCAGTTCTTC
j_call: TRBJ2-7; clone_size: NA; v_call: TRBV4-1; d_call: TRBD1; cdr3_length: 17; cdr3_aa: CASSQGATGASRYEQYF; cdr3_nt: TGCGCCAGCAGCCAAGGTGCGACAGGGGCTTCACGCTACGAGCAGTACTTC
j_call: TRBJ2-4; clone_size: NA; v_call: TRBV6-1; d_call: TRBD2; cdr3_length: 16; cdr3_aa: CASSENSGGPGNIQYF; cdr3_nt: TGTGCCAGCAGTGAAAATAGCGGGGGGCCGGGGAACATTCAGTACTTC
j_call: TRBJ2-6; clone_size: few; v_call: TRBV19; d_call: NA; cdr3_length: 18; cdr3_aa: CAAQPGGRGPTGANVLTF; cdr3_nt: TGTGCCGCCCAACCGGGGGGCAGGGGGCCAACAGGGGCCAACGTCCTGACTTTC
j_call: TRBJ1-6; clone_size: few; v_call: TRBV4-1; d_call: NA; cdr3_length: 17; cdr3_aa: CASSQDPRTRNNSPLHF; cdr3_nt: TGCGCCAGCAGCCAAGATCCGAGGACACGGAATAATTCACCCCTCCACTTT
j_call: TRBJ2-2; clone_size: NA; v_call: TRBV2; d_call: NA; cdr3_length: 13; cdr3_aa: CASSDRGTGELFF; cdr3_nt: TGTGCCAGCAGTGACCGGGGCACCGGGGAGCTGTTTTTT
j_call: TRBJ2-1; clone_size: few; v_call: TRBV27; d_call: TRBD1; cdr3_length: 16; cdr3_aa: CASSKWTGGPYNEQFF; cdr3_nt: TGTGCCAGCAGTAAATGGACAGGGGGCCCCTACAATGAGCAGTTCTTC
j_call: TRBJ1-2; clone_size: few; v_call: TRBV4-1; d_call: NA; cdr3_length: 16; cdr3_aa: CASSQANFLRLNGYTF; cdr3_nt: TGCGCCAGCAGCCAAGCAAATTTTCTCAGATTAAACGGCTACACCTTC
j_call: TRBJ2-2; clone_size: NA; v_call: TRBV9; d_call: NA; cdr3_length: 13; cdr3_aa: CASSPVGAGELFF; cdr3_nt: TGTGCCAGCAGCCCGGTAGGGGCCGGGGAGCTGTTTTTT
j_call: TRBJ2-5; clone_size: NA; v_call: TRBV6-5; d_call: NA; cdr3_length: 15; cdr3_aa: CASSYNGKGRETQYF; cdr3_nt: TGTGCCAGCAGTTACAACGGCAAGGGGCGAGAGACCCAGTACTTC
j_call: TRBJ2-7; clone_size: many; v_call: TRBV4-1; d_call: TRBD1; cdr3_length: 14; cdr3_aa: CASTLGQSSYEQYF; cdr3_nt: TGCGCCAGCACCCTGGGACAGTCCTCCTACGAGCAGTACTTC
j_call: TRBJ2-5; clone_size: few; v_call: TRBV6-5; d_call: TRBD1; cdr3_length: 15; cdr3_aa: CASSRDRGGQETQYF; cdr3_nt: TGTGCCAGCAGTAGGGACAGGGGGGGGCAAGAGACCCAGTACTTC
j_call: TRBJ1-2; clone_size: NA; v_call: TRBV7-2; d_call: TRBD1; cdr3_length: 15; cdr3_aa: CASSLWGQGTYGYTF; cdr3_nt: TGTGCCAGCAGCTTATGGGGACAGGGGACCTATGGCTACACCTTC
j_call: TRBJ2-1; clone_size: NA; v_call: TRBV18; d_call: TRBD2; cdr3_length: 15; cdr3_aa: CASSPTRGGVHEQFF; cdr3_nt: TGTGCCAGCTCACCCACTCGCGGGGGGGTGCATGAGCAGTTCTTC
j_call: TRBJ2-5; clone_size: many; v_call: TRBV12-5; d_call: NA; cdr3_length: 12; cdr3_aa: CASGPREGVQYF; cdr3_nt: TGTGCTAGTGGCCCAAGGGAGGGGGTCCAGTACTTC
j_call: TRBJ2-7; clone_size: few; v_call: TRBV7-2; d_call: TRBD1; cdr3_length: 15; cdr3_aa: CASSQRGTEPYEQYF; cdr3_nt: TGTGCCAGCAGCCAACGTGGGACAGAACCCTACGAGCAGTACTTC
j_call: TRBJ2-5; clone_size: few; v_call: TRBV5-4; d_call: NA; cdr3_length: 15; cdr3_aa: CASSSGQLGQETQYF; cdr3_nt: TGTGCCAGCAGCTCCGGACAGCTTGGTCAAGAGACCCAGTACTTC
j_call: TRBJ2-1; clone_size: NA; v_call: TRBV4-3; d_call: TRBD2; cdr3_length: 15; cdr3_aa: CASSQESGAYNEQFF; cdr3_nt: TGCGCCAGCAGCCAAGAAAGCGGGGCCTACAATGAGCAGTTCTTC
j_call: TRBJ2-7; clone_size: many; v_call: TRBV29-1; d_call: NA; cdr3_length: 13; cdr3_aa: CSVVGGYSYEQYF; cdr3_nt: TGCAGCGTTGTCGGCGGGTACTCCTACGAGCAGTACTTC
j_call: TRBJ1-2; clone_size: NA; v_call: TRBV10-1; d_call: NA; cdr3_length: 14; cdr3_aa: CASSPTQEIYGYTF; cdr3_nt: TGCGCCAGCAGTCCGACCCAGGAAATCTATGGCTACACCTTC
j_call: TRBJ1-4; clone_size: NA; v_call: TRBV30; d_call: NA; cdr3_length: 14; cdr3_aa: CACSTVELMKNCFF; cdr3_nt: NA
j_call: TRBJ2-1; clone_size: NA; v_call: TRBV19; d_call: NA; cdr3_length: 13; cdr3_aa: CASSPSPGIEPFF; cdr3_nt: TGTGCCAGTAGTCCTTCTCCCGGGATTGAGCCGTTCTTC
j_call: TRBJ2-1; clone_size: NA; v_call: TRBV27; d_call: NA; cdr3_length: 16; cdr3_aa: CASIRGVGTAFNEQFF; cdr3_nt: TGTGCCAGCATACGAGGGGTGGGGACTGCATTCAATGAGCAGTTCTTC
j_call: TRBJ2-7; clone_size: NA; v_call: TRBV10-2; d_call: TRBD1; cdr3_length: 15; cdr3_aa: CASIKKGTGEYEQYF; cdr3_nt: TGCGCCAGCATAAAAAAAGGGACAGGAGAATACGAGCAGTACTTC
j_call: TRBJ2-7; clone_size: NA; v_call: TRBV7-6; d_call: TRBD1; cdr3_length: 14; cdr3_aa: CASSMYRGQYEQYF; cdr3_nt: TGTGCCAGCAGCATGTACAGGGGGCAATACGAGCAGTACTTC
j_call: TRBJ2-3; clone_size: NA; v_call: TRBV6-6; d_call: TRBD2; cdr3_length: 14; cdr3_aa: CASSQLAGTDTQYF; cdr3_nt: TGTGCCAGCAGCCAACTAGCGGGAACAGATACGCAGTATTTT